A single T cell receptor (beta chain) is shown here with its context. Antigen unknown. TCRdb keeps only in-frame clones here, not all; method: immunoSEQ multiplex PCR. The sample contains about 150,000 clones, 75% to 95% of which appear only once. CDR3 length: 13 residues. Germline CDR1 reads SGHTA; CDR2 reads FQGNSA. Trimming removed 6 bases from V and 2 bases from J, with 10 bases in between. The data are from a study of T cell responses to AZD1222 COVID-19 vaccine. Study in general: Second-dose groups at about 4 or about 12 weeks were pooled. Study results and limitations: Donors, mostly white British, included more females; clonal diversity was possibly underestimated. Spike-specific TCR depth and breadth grew after two AZD1222 doses.

The TCR comes from an adult in good health. The V and J genes are TRBV7-2 and TRBJ2-5; D is undetermined. The specimen comprised peripheral blood, sampled on day 0 of AZD1222 vaccination. CDR3 DNA sequence: TGTGCCAGCAGTACAGTGAGACAAGAGACCCAGTACTTC. Amino acid sequence: CASSTVRQETQYF.